Reported below is one T cell receptor (beta chain). Its specificity is unknown. Unique molecular identifiers were incorporated into the prepared TCRbeta library. TCRdb redid the calling of the PCR reads with MiXCR, one entry per CDR3 protein. The sample gives about a million distinct CDR3 sequences, about 29% of which show up once; about 28% is in the top ten. This CDR3 has 15 residues. In germline, CDR1 is SGHRS, CDR2 YFSETQ. The ends lost 0 bases at V and 4 bases at J; junction bases unmatched: 3. This sample was taken from a study of T-cell reconstitution after alpha-beta-depleted transplantation in children. The study, taken as a whole, reports: A year post-transplant, T-cell counts and diversity derived mostly from newly produced T cells. Expanded graft clones numbering several hundred reportedly gave rise to alpha-beta T cells about two months after transplant.

This clonotype originated in a boy younger than two who had a stem cell transplant for SCID, so the T cells may come from the graft donor. The sample in question was PBMCs, mostly from graft donor cells, obtained 360 days after TCRalphabeta/CD19-depleted stem cell transplant. The rearrangement links TRBV5-1 to TRBJ2-2; TRBD1 agrees at 7 bases. The CDR3 sequence: CASSLDRGVTGELFF. The DNA of the CDR3 is TGCGCCAGCAGCTTGGACAGGGGAGTCACCGGGGAGCTGTTTTTT.